The T cell receptor (beta chain) described here comes from a study of control samples from healthy donors and cancer patients. V dropped 3 bases and J dropped 3 bases, with 18 bases sitting between them. Germline-derived CDR1 and CDR2 are GTSNPN and SVGIG (reference sequence). The CDR3 runs to 15 residues. TCRdb's table, derived via immunoSEQ multiplex PCR, lists solely in-frame clones and lacks some. The repertoire consists of around 71,000 clones, with more than 75% occurring once and the leading ten covering under 3%. This rearrangement joins TRBV30 to TRBJ2-7; D may be TRBD1 (5 bases). The material sequenced was PBMCs. The receptor's source is a woman between 45 and 60 years old with head and neck cancer. CDR3 amino acids: CAWRPTGLPFYEQYF. The CDR3 DNA reads as TGTGCCTGGAGGCCAACAGGTCTCCCCTTCTACGAGCAGTACTTC.